One sample yielded the 23 T cell receptor beta chains listed below, sequenced in a study of T cell changes during pregnancy in multiple sclerosis. Here immunoSEQ multiplex PCR was the method, and the copy in TCRdb shows in-frame clones only, minus some. This table holds fewer than 95,000 clones, approximately 94% found once. Sequencing used peripheral blood, obtained in the third trimester of pregnancy. The receptors were gathered from a female donor with multiple sclerosis, enrolled in a pregnancy study.

In this sample, this clone turned up once. The rearrangement links TRBV19 to TRBJ2-3; 14 bases match TRBD2. The V segment lost 3 bases and the J segment 3 bases; nucleotides outside the gene matches: 2. Germline V gene sequence: CDR1 LNHDA, CDR2 SQIVND (reference sequence). The CDR3 contains 16 residues. The chain's CDR3 is CASSIGTSGRTDTQYF. CDR3 nucleotides: TGTGCCAGTAGTATTGGGACTAGCGGGAGAACAGATACGCAGTATTTT.

The chain joins TRBV5-5 to TRBJ1-1; the D is unclear. The CDR3 covers 13 residues. Germline assignment: CDR1 SGHKS and CDR2 YYEKEE (reference sequence). The V gene lost 2 bases and the J gene lost 1 base, with 6 bases spanning the gap. In DNA, the CDR3 is TGTGCCAGCAGCTTCAACGGGAACACTGAAGCTTTCTTT. This sequence encodes CASSFNGNTEAFF.

The V and J genes are TRBV6-1 and TRBJ1-5; 9 nucleotides line up with TRBD1. Germline-derived CDR1 and CDR2 are MNHNS and SASEGT. V gave up 4 bases and J gave up 1 base; unmatched junction bases: 2. The CDR3 runs to 15 residues. In nucleotides, the CDR3 is TGTGCCAGCAGTGTACAGGGGGCGAGCAATCAGCCCCAGCATTTT. This encodes CASSVQGASNQPQHF.

On this clone itself: Other nucleotide sequences in the sample specify the same CDR3. The chain links TRBV6-5 to TRBJ1-1, with TRBD1 matching 8 bases. Per germline, CDR1 MNHEY and CDR2 SVGAGI. With V trimmed by 6 bases and J by 1 base, 7 bases remained unmatched. The CDR3 is 15 residues long. CDR3 in DNA: TGTGCCAGCAGCGACCTCGGACAGGGGAACACTGAAGCTTTCTTT. Translation gives CASSDLGQGNTEAFF.

This chain joins TRBV19 and TRBJ1-5, with TRBD1 as a possible D gene (6 bases). Germline loops: CDR1 LNHDA, CDR2 SQIVND (reference sequence). Trimming removed 6 bases from V and 3 bases from J, with 21 bases in between. CDR3 size: 17 residues. CDR3 nucleotides: TGTGCCAGTAGCGCCTCTCCGGGACAACTAATCAATCAGCCCCAGCATTTT. Translating gives CASSASPGQLINQPQHF.

The rearrangement uses TRBV5-1 and TRBJ2-2; 8 positions match TRBD1. Germline CDR1 SGHRS, CDR2 YFSETQ. This CDR3 comprises 15 residues. With 0 bases clipped from V and 7 bases from J, the junction kept 5 bases outside the gene matches. As DNA, the CDR3 is TGCGCCAGCAGCTTGGACGGACAGGGAAGCGGGGAGCTGTTTTTT. It specifies CASSLDGQGSGELFF.

The chain links TRBV29-1 to TRBJ1-1; D call uncertain. The V and J ends lost 7 bases and 2 bases respectively, with 11 bases between them. The CDR3 is 12 residues long. Germline values: CDR1 SQVTM, CDR2 ANQGSEA. This chain's CDR3 is CSGGRVNTEAFF. DNA for the CDR3: TGCAGCGGCGGGAGAGTTAACACTGAAGCTTTCTTT.

The CDR3 region is CATSRDSGEKLFF. As DNA, the CDR3 is TGTGCCACCAGCAGAGATTCGGGTGAAAAACTGTTTTTT. The J gene is TRBJ1-4, the V gene TRBV15; no clear D gene. The CDR3 extends over 13 amino acids. From germline, CDR1 is LNHNV and CDR2 YYDKDF (reference sequence). The ends were cut back, 0 bases at V and 7 bases at J, with 6 bases in the middle.

CDR3 loop: CASSGGRGNQPQHF. For the CDR3, the DNA is TGTGCCAGCAGTGGGGGCAGGGGCAATCAGCCCCAGCATTTT. The gene calls are TRBV2 and TRBJ1-5; D is possibly TRBD1 (5 bases). Trimming cost V 4 bases and J 2 bases, with 9 bases left between them. Looked up from germline, CDR1 is SNHLY and CDR2 is FYNNEI. CDR3 length: 14 residues.

The chain joins TRBV9 to TRBJ1-6; D not resolved. The CDR3 totals 14 residues. Trimming removed 2 bases at V and 8 bases at J, with 11 bases between. Germline V lookup: CDR1 SGDLS, CDR2 YYNGEE. The CDR3 spells CASSVHAADSPLHF. DNA of the CDR3: TGTGCCAGCAGCGTGCACGCCGCGGATTCACCCCTCCACTTT. The entire variable domain, with the rest obtained from reference TRBV9 and TRBJ1-6, is as follows: DSGVTQTPKHLITATGQRVTLRCSPRSGDLSVYWYQQSLDQGLQFLIQYYNGEERAKGNILERFSAQQFPDLHSELNLSSLELGDSALYFCASSVHAADSPLHFGNGTRLTVT.

This chain uses TRBV7-6 with TRBJ1-2, with D possibly matching TRBD1 (6 bases). Trimming shortened V by 5 bases and J by 2 bases, and 15 bases separated the two germline ends. Per germline, CDR1 SGHVS and CDR2 FNYEAQ. The CDR3 length is 15 residues. CDR3 in amino acids: CASSPRSGANYGYTF. The CDR3 nucleotides are TGTGCCAGCAGCCCCAGGTCAGGGGCCAACTATGGCTACACCTTC. The full variable domain, completed using reference TRBV7-6 and TRBJ1-2, is GAGVSQSPRYKVTKRGQDVALRCDPISGHVSLYWYRQALGQGPEFLTYFNYEAQQDKSGLPNDRFSAERPEGSISTLTIQRTEQRDSAMYRCASSPRSGANYGYTFGSGTRLTVV.

This clone was picked up one time. The J gene is TRBJ2-7, the V gene TRBV15, with 7 bases fitting TRBD1. The CDR3 runs to 16 residues. Germline CDR1 is LNHNV and CDR2 is YYDKDF (reference sequence). Trimming cost V 4 bases and J 3 bases; bases outside gene matches: 12. CDR3 sequence: CATSNSTGIMVYEQYF. The CDR3 DNA is TGTGCCACCAGCAACTCGACAGGGATAATGGTCTACGAGCAGTACTTC.

The rearrangement links TRBV2 to TRBJ2-3, with 9 nucleotides matching TRBD2. J was trimmed by 4 bases and V by 8 bases; bases with no gene match: 13. Germline lookup yields CDR1 SNHLY and CDR2 FYNNEI. There are 16 residues in the CDR3. The DNA for the CDR3 is TGTGCCAGCGCCCTAGCGGGACTCGGTGGGGCAGATACGCAGTATTTT. It translates to CASALAGLGGADTQYF.

The V gene is TRBV7-8, the J gene TRBJ2-7; 10 nucleotides agree with TRBD2. The CDR3 runs 14 residues. J was trimmed by 3 bases and V by 4 bases; bases with no gene match: 3. CDR1 and CDR2 from the germline V gene are SGHVS and FQNEAQ. The CDR3 protein is CASSSGLAVYEQYF. CDR3 nucleotides: TGTGCCAGCAGCTCCGGACTAGCGGTCTACGAGCAGTACTTC.

The DNA of the CDR3 is TGCAGCGCGACTAGCGAATACGAGCAGTACTTC. It is translated as CSATSEYEQYF. This rearrangement joins TRBV29-1 to TRBJ2-7; 8 nucleotides line up with TRBD2. CDR1 and CDR2 (germline): SQVTM, ANQGSEA. This CDR3 region has 11 residues. V was pared by 7 bases and J by 4 bases, with 3 bases of the junction left unmatched.

J is TRBJ2-5 and V is TRBV29-1; the match to TRBD1 covers 7 bases. After removal of 5 bases from V and 1 base from J, the junction contained 13 bases not matched to a gene. The CDR3 runs to 16 residues. In germline, CDR1 is SQVTM, CDR2 ANQGSEA. This CDR3 reads CSVLFQGRDSQETQYF. The CDR3 DNA reads as TGCAGCGTTTTGTTCCAAGGCCGGGACAGCCAAGAGACCCAGTACTTC.

The rearrangement uses TRBV9 and TRBJ1-3, with D maybe TRBD1 (5 bases). CDR3 length equals 20 residues. Trimming took 3 bases from V and 0 from J, leaving 25 bases between them. Germline CDR1 and CDR2: SGDLS and YYNGEE. The CDR3 nucleotides are TGTGCCAGCAGCGCACAGTCCGGGCGGGGGACTGGCTTCTCTGGAAACACCATATATTTT. It codes for CASSAQSGRGTGFSGNTIYF. Full variable domain (missing parts from reference TRBV9 and TRBJ1-3): DSGVTQTPKHLITATGQRVTLRCSPRSGDLSVYWYQQSLDQGLQFLIQYYNGEERAKGNILERFSAQQFPDLHSELNLSSLELGDSALYFCASSAQSGRGTGFSGNTIYFGEGSWLTVV.

The chain couples TRBV12-2 to TRBJ2-5; TRBD1, as called in the table, went unchecked against the DNA. TRBV12-2 is recorded as a pseudogene. The CDR3 covers 17 residues. The CDR3 region has the DNA TGTGCAAGTCGCTCCCCGAAGGGCCACAGGGCCCAAGAGACCCAGTACTTC. Its protein is CASRSPKGHRAQETQYF.

The chain joins TRBV6-1 to TRBJ1-4; maybe TRBD1 (6 bases). V gave up 8 bases and J gave up 0 bases, with 10 bases separating them. Germline V gene data show CDR1 as MNHNS and CDR2 as SASEGT. The CDR3 sequence is 14 residues long. The CDR3 sequence: CASHRESTNEKLFF. CDR3 sequence (DNA): TGTGCCAGCCACAGGGAGTCAACTAATGAAAAACTGTTTTTT.

The chain uses TRBV7-2 and TRBJ2-5; no definite D call. The CDR3 runs to 13 residues. Trimming cost V 1 base and J 5 bases, with 8 bases left between them. The germline V gene encodes CDR1 SGHTA and CDR2 FQGNSA. CDR3 region: CASSLGSSETQYF. The CDR3 DNA is TGTGCCAGCAGCTTAGGTAGCTCGGAGACCCAGTACTTC.

This clone was recorded only once. The chain is built from TRBV30 and TRBJ2-6, with D hard to call. The ends were cut back, 4 bases at V and 3 bases at J, with 4 bases in the middle. Germline assignment: CDR1 GTSNPN and CDR2 SVGIG (reference sequence). This CDR3 contains 12 residues. CDR3 sequence reads: CAWTIGANVLTF. The CDR3 region has the DNA TGTGCCTGGACAATTGGGGCCAACGTCCTGACTTTC.

This sequence joins TRBV6-5 and TRBJ2-7, with 7 bases identical to TRBD1. Germline V lookup: CDR1 MNHEY, CDR2 SVGAGI. The length of the CDR3 is 13 residues. After removal of 5 bases from V and 5 bases from J, the junction contained 6 bases not matched to a gene. Here the CDR3 DNA reads TGTGCCAGCAGTCTCCTCGACAGGGACGAGCAGTACTTC. As protein: CASSLLDRDEQYF.

The rearrangement links TRBV7-9 to TRBJ2-5; a weak D match, TRBD2 (6 bases). Trimming took off 5 bases at V and 2 bases at J, with 15 bases between the two ends. The CDR3 totals 15 residues. Germline V gene data show CDR1 as SEHNR and CDR2 as FQNEAQ (reference sequence). CDR3 sequence: CASSPLGGPQETQYF. In nucleotides, the CDR3 is TGTGCCAGCAGCCCCCTCGGAGGGCCGCAAGAGACCCAGTACTTC.